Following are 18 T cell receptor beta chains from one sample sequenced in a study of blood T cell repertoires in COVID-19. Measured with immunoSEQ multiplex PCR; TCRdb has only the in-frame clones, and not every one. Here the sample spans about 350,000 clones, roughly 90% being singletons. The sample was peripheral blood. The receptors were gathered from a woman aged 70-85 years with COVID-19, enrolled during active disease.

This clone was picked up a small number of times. The CDR3 loop is CASRAANEKLFF. CDR3 coding DNA: TGTGCCAGCAGGGCAGCTAATGAAAAACTGTTTTTT. The V and J genes are TRBV6-5 and TRBJ1-4, with D unresolved. Trimming removed 6 bases at V and 3 bases at J, with 5 bases between. This CDR3 spans 12 amino acids. Germline-derived CDR1 and CDR2 are MNHEY and SVGAGI.

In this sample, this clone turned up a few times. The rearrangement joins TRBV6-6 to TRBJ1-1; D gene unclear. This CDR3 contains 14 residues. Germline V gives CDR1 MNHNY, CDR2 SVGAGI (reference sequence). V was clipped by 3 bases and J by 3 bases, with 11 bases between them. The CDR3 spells CASSYFNMDTEAFF. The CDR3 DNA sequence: TGTGCCAGCAGTTATTTTAACATGGACACTGAAGCTTTCTTT.

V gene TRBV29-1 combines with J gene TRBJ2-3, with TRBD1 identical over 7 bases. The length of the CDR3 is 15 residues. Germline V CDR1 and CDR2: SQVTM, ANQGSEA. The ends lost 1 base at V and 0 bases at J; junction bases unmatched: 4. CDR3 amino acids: CSVEGQGGSTDTQYF. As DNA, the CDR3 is TGCAGCGTTGAAGGACAGGGCGGAAGCACAGATACGCAGTATTTT.

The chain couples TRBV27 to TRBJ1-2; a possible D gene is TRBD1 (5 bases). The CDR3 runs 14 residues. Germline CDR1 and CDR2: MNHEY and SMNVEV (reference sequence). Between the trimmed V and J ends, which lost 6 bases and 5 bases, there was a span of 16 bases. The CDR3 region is CASSRSGLLYGYTF. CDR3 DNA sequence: TGTGCCAGCAGCCGATCGGGACTGCTTTATGGCTACACCTTC.

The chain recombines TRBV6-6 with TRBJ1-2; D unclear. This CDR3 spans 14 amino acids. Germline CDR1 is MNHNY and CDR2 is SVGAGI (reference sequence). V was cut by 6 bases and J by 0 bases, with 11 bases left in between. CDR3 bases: TGTGCCAGCAGCCTCCCTAGTACTAACTATGGCTACACCTTC. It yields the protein CASSLPSTNYGYTF.

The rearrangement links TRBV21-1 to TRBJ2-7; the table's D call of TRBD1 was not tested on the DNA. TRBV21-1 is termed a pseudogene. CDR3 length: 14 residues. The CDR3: CASSPPGHNYEQYF. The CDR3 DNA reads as TGTGCCAGCAGTCCCCCGGGACATAACTACGAGCAGTACTTC.

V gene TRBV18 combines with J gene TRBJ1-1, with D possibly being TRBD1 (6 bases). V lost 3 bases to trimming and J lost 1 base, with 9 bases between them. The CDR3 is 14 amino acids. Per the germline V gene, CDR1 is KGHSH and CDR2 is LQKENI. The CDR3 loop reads CASSPGGQNTEAFF. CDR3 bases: TGTGCCAGCTCACCGGGGGGGCAGAACACTGAAGCTTTCTTT.

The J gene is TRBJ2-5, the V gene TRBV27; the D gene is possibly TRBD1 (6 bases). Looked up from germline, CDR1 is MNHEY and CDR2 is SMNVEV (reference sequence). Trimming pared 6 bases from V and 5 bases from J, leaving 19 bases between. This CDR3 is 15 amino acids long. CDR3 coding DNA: TGTGCCAGCAGAACAGGCAGGGGTGCCTGGGAGACCCAGTACTTC. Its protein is CASRTGRGAWETQYF.

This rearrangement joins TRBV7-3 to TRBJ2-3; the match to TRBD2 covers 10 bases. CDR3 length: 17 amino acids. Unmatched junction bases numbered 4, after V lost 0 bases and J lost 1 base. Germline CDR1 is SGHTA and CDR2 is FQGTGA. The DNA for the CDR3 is TGTGCCAGCAGCTTAACGCTAGCGGGGGTGGGCACAGATACGCAGTATTTT. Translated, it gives CASSLTLAGVGTDTQYF.

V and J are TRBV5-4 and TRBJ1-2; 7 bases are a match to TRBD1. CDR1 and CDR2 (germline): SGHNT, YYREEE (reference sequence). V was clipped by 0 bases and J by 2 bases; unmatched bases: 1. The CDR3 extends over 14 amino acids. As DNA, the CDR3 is TGTGCCAGCAGCTTGGGACAGGGAAACTATGGCTACACCTTC. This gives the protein CASSLGQGNYGYTF.

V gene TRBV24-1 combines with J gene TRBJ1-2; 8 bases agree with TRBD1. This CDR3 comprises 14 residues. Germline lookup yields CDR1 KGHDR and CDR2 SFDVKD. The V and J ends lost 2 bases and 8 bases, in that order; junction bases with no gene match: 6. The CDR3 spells CATSDSLDRAGYTF. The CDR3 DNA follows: TGTGCCACCAGTGATTCATTGGACAGGGCAGGCTACACCTTC.

The CDR3 spells CASRREERGVSYEQYF. CDR3 coding DNA: TGTGCCAGCAGACGGGAAGAGCGGGGGGTCTCCTACGAGCAGTACTTC. The chain combines TRBV4-2 with TRBJ2-7; 9 bases are a match to TRBD2. Germline V CDR1 and CDR2: LGHNA, YNFKEQ. The CDR3 sequence is 16 residues long. With 6 bases clipped from V and 0 bases from J, the junction kept 9 bases outside the gene matches.

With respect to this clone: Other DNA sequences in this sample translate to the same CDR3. The CDR3 region has the DNA TGTGCCAGCAGCCAAGCCGGGGGTAATTCACCCCTCCACTTT. It specifies CASSQAGGNSPLHF. The rearrangement uses TRBV3-1 (or the pseudogene TRBV3-2) and TRBJ1-6, with TRBD1 as a possible D gene (5 bases). Looked up from germline, CDR1 is LGHDT and CDR2 is YNNKEL (reference sequence). V gave up 1 base and J gave up 6 bases, with 7 bases separating them. The CDR3 is 14 residues long.

CDR3: CASSNPGRGSNQPQHF. The CDR3 bases are TGTGCCAGCAGCAACCCAGGCAGGGGGAGCAATCAGCCCCAGCATTTT. The V and J genes are TRBV21-1 and TRBJ1-5; the listed D gene, TRBD1, was not tested against the DNA. TRBV21-1 constitutes a pseudogene. The length of the CDR3 is 16 residues.

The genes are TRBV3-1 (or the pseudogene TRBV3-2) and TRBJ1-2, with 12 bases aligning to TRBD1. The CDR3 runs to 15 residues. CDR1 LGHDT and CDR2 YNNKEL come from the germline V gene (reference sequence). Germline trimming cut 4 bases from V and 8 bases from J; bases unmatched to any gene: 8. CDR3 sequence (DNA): TGTGCCAGCAGCCGGGACAGGGGGCGTAGTAACGGCTACACCTTC. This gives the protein CASSRDRGRSNGYTF.

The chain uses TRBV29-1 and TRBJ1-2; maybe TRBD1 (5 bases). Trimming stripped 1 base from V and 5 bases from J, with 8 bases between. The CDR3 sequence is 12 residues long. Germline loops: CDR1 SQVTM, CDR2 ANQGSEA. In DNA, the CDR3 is TGCAGCGTTGAAGCTGGGGGGTATGGCTACACCTTC. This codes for CSVEAGGYGYTF.

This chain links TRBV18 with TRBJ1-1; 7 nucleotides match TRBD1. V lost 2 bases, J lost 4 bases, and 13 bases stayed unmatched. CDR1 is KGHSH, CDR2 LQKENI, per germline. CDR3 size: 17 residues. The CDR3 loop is CASSPSSYHRGSTEAFF. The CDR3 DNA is TGTGCCAGCTCACCATCGTCATACCACAGGGGAAGCACTGAAGCTTTCTTT.

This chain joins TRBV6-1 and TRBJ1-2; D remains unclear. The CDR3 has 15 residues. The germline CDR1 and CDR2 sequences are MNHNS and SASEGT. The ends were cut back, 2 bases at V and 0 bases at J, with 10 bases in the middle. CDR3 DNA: TGTGCCAGCAGTGAATCTGGCAAAGCTAACTATGGCTACACCTTC. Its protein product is CASSESGKANYGYTF.